Listed below are T cell receptor beta chains from one sample, sequenced in a study of PD-L1 blockade in urothelial cancer. Sequenced by immunoSEQ multiplex PCR; TCRdb stores in-frame clones only, minus some. The table lists under 95,000 clones, over 65% of them singletons. Sequencing was performed on PBMCs, taken around atezolizumab (anti-PD-L1) treatment. The source is a man in his fifties or sixties with urothelial cancer. Each CDR3 is given with its conserved first and last residue. A D gene is named only where the DNA matches it firmly. Some rows have no size entry. The others give once, few or many, or a class for an expanded clone.

j_gene: TRBJ2-7; d_gene: -; v_gene: TRBV6-1; abundance: -; len: 13; CDR3aa: CASNSLGIYEQYF; CDR3nt: TGTGCCAGCAACAGTTTAGGTATCTACGAGCAGTACTTC
j_gene: TRBJ1-4; d_gene: -; v_gene: TRBV7-5; abundance: -; len: 14; CDR3aa: CARTPTGKSEKLFF; CDR3nt: TGTGCCAGAACCCCAACGGGGAAGAGTGAAAAACTGTTTTTT
j_gene: TRBJ1-5; d_gene: -; v_gene: TRBV4-1; abundance: -; len: 17; CDR3aa: CASSQEGGAFGDQPQHF; CDR3nt: TGCGCCAGCAGCCAAGAGGGAGGCGCGTTCGGGGATCAGCCCCAGCATTTT
j_gene: TRBJ2-3; d_gene: TRBD2; v_gene: TRBV9; abundance: -; len: 16; CDR3aa: CASSPRTSGHTDTQYF; CDR3nt: TGTGCCAGCAGCCCCAGGACTAGCGGCCACACAGATACGCAGTATTTT
j_gene: TRBJ1-3; d_gene: TRBD1; v_gene: TRBV4-1; abundance: -; len: 17; CDR3aa: CASSQLQGAPRGNTIYF; CDR3nt: TGCGCCAGCAGCCAACTCCAGGGGGCGCCGCGCGGAAACACCATATATTTT
j_gene: TRBJ1-2; d_gene: -; v_gene: TRBV7-3; abundance: -; len: 13; CDR3aa: CASSFGANYGYTF; CDR3nt: TGTGCCAGCAGCTTCGGGGCTAACTATGGCTACACCTTC
j_gene: TRBJ2-2; d_gene: -; v_gene: TRBV10-3; abundance: few; len: 13; CDR3aa: CAIRIHGFGELFF; CDR3nt: TGTGCCATCAGGATACATGGTTTCGGGGAGCTGTTTTTT
j_gene: TRBJ1-2; d_gene: -; v_gene: TRBV5-1; abundance: once; len: 13; CDR3aa: CASSSDSLYGYTF; CDR3nt: TGCGCCAGCAGCTCGGACAGTCTCTATGGCTACACCTTC
j_gene: TRBJ2-3; d_gene: TRBD1; v_gene: TRBV30; abundance: -; len: 15; CDR3aa: CAWLRGTGSTDTQYF; CDR3nt: TGTGCCTGGCTCCGTGGGACAGGGAGCACAGATACGCAGTATTTT
j_gene: TRBJ2-2; d_gene: TRBD1; v_gene: TRBV11-1; abundance: -; len: 14; CDR3aa: CASSQDRGTGELFF; CDR3nt: TGTGCCAGCAGCCAAGACAGGGGCACCGGGGAGCTGTTTTTT
j_gene: TRBJ2-1; d_gene: TRBD2; v_gene: TRBV5-4; abundance: -; len: 16; CDR3aa: CASSYGREGRDNEQFF; CDR3nt: TGTGCCAGCAGCTACGGTCGGGAGGGCAGGGACAATGAGCAGTTCTTC
j_gene: TRBJ1-2; d_gene: TRBD1; v_gene: TRBV5-1; abundance: few; len: 13; CDR3aa: CASSIGQGKGYTF; CDR3nt: TGCGCCAGCAGCATCGGACAGGGGAAGGGCTACACCTTC
j_gene: TRBJ2-7; d_gene: -; v_gene: TRBV7-9; abundance: -; len: 12; CDR3aa: CASSRSYYEQYF; CDR3nt: TGTGCCAGCAGCCGGAGTTACTACGAGCAGTACTTC
j_gene: TRBJ1-2; d_gene: TRBD1; v_gene: TRBV10-3; abundance: -; len: 15; CDR3aa: CAISERQGPLGGYTF; CDR3nt: TGTGCCATCAGTGAACGACAGGGGCCGTTGGGGGGCTACACCTTC
j_gene: TRBJ2-1; d_gene: TRBD2; v_gene: TRBV5-1; abundance: once; len: 16; CDR3aa: CASSRWTSGRPGEQFF; CDR3nt: TGCGCCAGCAGCCGCTGGACTAGCGGGAGGCCGGGTGAGCAGTTCTTC
j_gene: TRBJ1-4; d_gene: TRBD1; v_gene: TRBV19; abundance: -; len: 13; CDR3aa: CASSRQGYEKLFF; CDR3nt: TGTGCCAGTAGTAGACAGGGGTACGAAAAACTGTTTTTT
j_gene: TRBJ1-2; d_gene: -; v_gene: TRBV11-3; abundance: -; len: 16; CDR3aa: CASSLVAGYGNYGYTF; CDR3nt: TGTGCCAGCAGCTTAGTTGCAGGGTATGGAAACTATGGCTACACCTTC
j_gene: TRBJ1-2; d_gene: -; v_gene: TRBV5-1; abundance: few; len: 15; CDR3aa: CASRPGFQRNYGYTF; CDR3nt: TGCGCCAGCAGACCCGGGTTTCAGCGGAACTATGGCTACACCTTC
j_gene: TRBJ1-4; d_gene: -; v_gene: TRBV11-2; abundance: -; len: 17; CDR3aa: CASSFRGRDLENEKLFF; CDR3nt: TGTGCCAGCAGCTTTCGGGGGAGGGATTTAGAAAATGAAAAACTGTTTTTT
j_gene: TRBJ2-7; d_gene: -; v_gene: TRBV10-3; abundance: -; len: 14; CDR3aa: CAISDPDKLYEQYF; CDR3nt: TGTGCCATCAGTGATCCGGACAAGCTCTACGAGCAGTACTTC
j_gene: TRBJ2-5; d_gene: -; v_gene: TRBV5-1; abundance: -; len: 13; CDR3aa: CASSLEFRETQYF; CDR3nt: TGCGCCAGCAGCTTGGAATTCCGAGAGACCCAGTACTTC
j_gene: TRBJ2-7; d_gene: TRBD1; v_gene: TRBV5-1; abundance: -; len: 13; CDR3aa: CASGVTGGGEQYF; CDR3nt: TGCGCCAGTGGGGTAACAGGGGGCGGCGAGCAGTACTTC
j_gene: TRBJ2-2; d_gene: TRBD2; v_gene: TRBV4-2; abundance: -; len: 15; CDR3aa: CASSSAGGPIGELFF; CDR3nt: TGTGCCAGCAGTTCAGCGGGGGGGCCGATCGGGGAGCTGTTTTTT
j_gene: TRBJ2-2; d_gene: TRBD1; v_gene: TRBV30; abundance: -; len: 15; CDR3aa: CAWSLDRGLPGELFF; CDR3nt: TGTGCCTGGAGTCTGGACAGGGGCCTTCCAGGGGAGCTGTTTTTT
j_gene: TRBJ1-2; d_gene: -; v_gene: TRBV18; abundance: -; len: 15; CDR3aa: CASSPPPEGSYGYTF; CDR3nt: TGTGCCAGCTCACCACCTCCGGAGGGGAGCTATGGCTACACCTTC
j_gene: TRBJ1-2; d_gene: -; v_gene: TRBV28; abundance: -; len: 12; CDR3aa: CASSLTNEGYTF; CDR3nt: TGTGCCAGCAGTTTAACCAATGAGGGCTACACCTTC
j_gene: TRBJ1-3; d_gene: TRBD1; v_gene: TRBV7-9; abundance: -; len: 17; CDR3aa: CASSPGQGALSGNTIYF; CDR3nt: TGTGCCAGCAGCCCCGGACAGGGGGCATTATCTGGAAACACCATATATTTT
j_gene: TRBJ2-2; d_gene: -; v_gene: TRBV21-1; abundance: -; len: 16; CDR3aa: CASSTGTGENTGELFF; CDR3nt: TGTGCCAGCAGCACCGGGACAGGAGAGAACACCGGGGAGCTGTTTTTT
j_gene: TRBJ1-5; d_gene: -; v_gene: TRBV5-4; abundance: -; len: 12; CDR3aa: CASSLPGQPQHF; CDR3nt: TGTGCCAGCAGCTTGCCAGGTCAGCCCCAGCATTTT
j_gene: TRBJ2-5; d_gene: TRBD2; v_gene: TRBV2; abundance: -; len: 15; CDR3aa: CASRGLAGYQETQYF; CDR3nt: TGTGCCAGCAGGGGACTAGCGGGCTACCAAGAGACCCAGTACTTC
j_gene: TRBJ2-7; d_gene: TRBD2; v_gene: TRBV5-1; abundance: -; len: 13; CDR3aa: CASSTGLAYEQYF; CDR3nt: TGCGCCAGCAGCACCGGACTAGCGTACGAGCAGTACTTC
j_gene: TRBJ1-2; d_gene: -; v_gene: TRBV28; abundance: -; len: 15; CDR3aa: CASSLRGRGNYGYTF; CDR3nt: TGTGCCAGCAGTTTAAGGGGCAGGGGTAACTATGGCTACACCTTC
j_gene: TRBJ2-6; d_gene: -; v_gene: TRBV5-8; abundance: -; len: 17; CDR3aa: CASSPQARYSGANVLTF; CDR3nt: TGTGCCAGCAGCCCGCAAGCTAGATACTCTGGGGCCAACGTCCTGACTTTC
j_gene: TRBJ2-5; d_gene: TRBD2; v_gene: TRBV7-3; abundance: -; len: 16; CDR3aa: CASSPSGGASKETQYF; CDR3nt: TGTGCCAGCAGCCCAAGCGGGGGGGCCTCCAAAGAGACCCAGTACTTC
j_gene: TRBJ2-1; d_gene: TRBD2; v_gene: TRBV18; abundance: -; len: 14; CDR3aa: CASSPGLAGSREFF; CDR3nt: TGTGCCAGCTCACCCGGACTAGCGGGGTCCCGGGAGTTCTTC
j_gene: TRBJ2-7; d_gene: -; v_gene: TRBV27; abundance: -; len: 12; CDR3aa: CASSGSGYEQYF; CDR3nt: TGTGCCAGCAGTGGGTCAGGCTACGAGCAGTACTTC
j_gene: TRBJ1-5; d_gene: -; v_gene: TRBV5-1; abundance: -; len: 13; CDR3aa: CASSPSTGRPQHF; CDR3nt: TGCGCCAGCAGCCCCTCCACGGGGAGGCCCCAGCATTTT
j_gene: TRBJ1-1; d_gene: TRBD1; v_gene: TRBV9; abundance: few; len: 13; CDR3aa: CASSPQTGLFAFF; CDR3nt: TGTGCCAGCAGCCCTCAGACAGGGTTGTTTGCTTTCTTT
j_gene: TRBJ2-4; d_gene: -; v_gene: TRBV28; abundance: -; len: 14; CDR3aa: CASRGGDERNIQYF; CDR3nt: TGTGCCAGCAGGGGCGGGGACGAGAGGAACATTCAGTACTTC
j_gene: TRBJ2-2; d_gene: TRBD2; v_gene: TRBV11-2; abundance: -; len: 15; CDR3aa: CASRPALAGAGELFF; CDR3nt: TGTGCCAGCAGACCCGCTCTAGCGGGGGCCGGGGAGCTGTTTTTT
j_gene: TRBJ2-1; d_gene: -; v_gene: TRBV28; abundance: -; len: 16; CDR3aa: CASSLSISGTYNEQFF; CDR3nt: TGTGCCAGCAGTTTGTCCATATCCGGGACTTACAATGAGCAGTTCTTC
j_gene: TRBJ1-5; d_gene: -; v_gene: TRBV18; abundance: -; len: 14; CDR3aa: CASSPGLSNQPQHF; CDR3nt: TGTGCCAGCTCACCAGGGCTCAGCAATCAGCCCCAGCATTTT
j_gene: TRBJ1-3; d_gene: -; v_gene: TRBV7-2; abundance: -; len: 15; CDR3aa: CASSLVGSSGNTIYF; CDR3nt: TGTGCCAGCAGCTTAGTGGGCAGCTCTGGAAACACCATATATTTT
j_gene: TRBJ2-7; d_gene: -; v_gene: TRBV4-3; abundance: -; len: 13; CDR3aa: CASSQDPGRDKYF; CDR3nt: TGCGCCAGCAGCCAAGATCCGGGTCGAGATAAGTACTTC
j_gene: TRBJ1-6; d_gene: -; v_gene: TRBV10-3; abundance: -; len: 13; CDR3aa: CAIRQGSNSPLHF; CDR3nt: TGTGCCATCAGGCAGGGGTCCAATTCACCCCTCCACTTT
j_gene: TRBJ2-2; d_gene: TRBD1; v_gene: TRBV5-5; abundance: -; len: 16; CDR3aa: CASSLDVGGISGELFF; CDR3nt: TGTGCCAGCAGCTTGGATGTAGGGGGCATTTCCGGGGAGCTGTTTTTT
j_gene: TRBJ1-4; d_gene: TRBD1; v_gene: TRBV7-8; abundance: -; len: 14; CDR3aa: CASRLTGGYEKLFF; CDR3nt: TGTGCCAGCAGATTGACAGGGGGTTATGAAAAACTGTTTTTT
j_gene: TRBJ1-1; d_gene: -; v_gene: TRBV19; abundance: -; len: 14; CDR3aa: CASSIAQRVTEAFF; CDR3nt: TGTGCCAGTAGTATCGCCCAACGGGTCACTGAAGCTTTCTTT
j_gene: TRBJ1-6; d_gene: -; v_gene: TRBV2; abundance: few; len: 11; CDR3aa: CASRMRGALHF; CDR3nt: TGTGCCAGCAGAATGCGGGGGGCCCTCCACTTT
j_gene: TRBJ2-2; d_gene: -; v_gene: TRBV6-4; abundance: -; len: 14; CDR3aa: CASRPGQNTGELFF; CDR3nt: TGTGCCAGCAGACCGGGACAGAACACCGGGGAGCTGTTTTTT
j_gene: TRBJ1-1; d_gene: -; v_gene: TRBV29-1; abundance: once; len: 12; CDR3aa: CSVEDQYTEAFF; CDR3nt: TGCAGCGTTGAAGATCAATACACTGAAGCTTTCTTT
j_gene: TRBJ1-2; d_gene: TRBD1; v_gene: TRBV5-4; abundance: -; len: 13; CDR3aa: CASTVGDRVRYTF; CDR3nt: TGTGCCAGCACCGTCGGGGACAGGGTTCGCTACACCTTC